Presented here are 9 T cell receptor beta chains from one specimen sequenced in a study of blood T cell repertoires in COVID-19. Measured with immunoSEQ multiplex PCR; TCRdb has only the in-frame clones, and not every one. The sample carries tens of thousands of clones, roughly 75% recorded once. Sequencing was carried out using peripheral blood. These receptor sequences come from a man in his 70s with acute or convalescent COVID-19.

The DNA for the CDR3 is TGTGCCAGCAAACAGGGAAATGGGGACACTGAAGCTTTCTTT. This translates into CASKQGNGDTEAFF. The chain employs TRBV9 and TRBJ1-1; TRBD1 might be the D (6 bases). This CDR3 has 14 residues. Germline CDR1 SGDLS, CDR2 YYNGEE. Trimming stripped 6 bases from V and 3 bases from J, with 15 bases between.

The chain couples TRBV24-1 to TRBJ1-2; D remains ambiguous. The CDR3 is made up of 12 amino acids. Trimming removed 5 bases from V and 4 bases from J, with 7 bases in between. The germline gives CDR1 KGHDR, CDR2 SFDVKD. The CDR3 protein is CATSVHGYGYTF. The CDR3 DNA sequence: TGTGCCACCAGTGTTCACGGCTATGGCTACACCTTC.

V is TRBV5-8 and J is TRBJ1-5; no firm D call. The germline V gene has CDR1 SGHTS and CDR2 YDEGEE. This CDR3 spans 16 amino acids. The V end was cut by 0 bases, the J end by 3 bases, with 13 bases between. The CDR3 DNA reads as TGTGCCAGCAGCTTGGGACACAACACGGACAATCAGCCCCAGCATTTT. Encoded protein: CASSLGHNTDNQPQHF.

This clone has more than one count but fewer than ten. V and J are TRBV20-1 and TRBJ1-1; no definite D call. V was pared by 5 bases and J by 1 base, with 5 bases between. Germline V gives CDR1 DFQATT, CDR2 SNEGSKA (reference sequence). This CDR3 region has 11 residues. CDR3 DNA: TGCAGTGCTTCGGGGAACACTGAAGCTTTCTTT. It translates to CSASGNTEAFF.

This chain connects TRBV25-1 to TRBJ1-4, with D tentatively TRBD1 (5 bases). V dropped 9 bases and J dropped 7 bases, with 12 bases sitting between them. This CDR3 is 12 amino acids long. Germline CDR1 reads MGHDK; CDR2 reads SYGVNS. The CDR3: CASNQGTEKLFF. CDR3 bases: TGTGCCAGTAACCAGGGTACTGAAAAACTGTTTTTT.

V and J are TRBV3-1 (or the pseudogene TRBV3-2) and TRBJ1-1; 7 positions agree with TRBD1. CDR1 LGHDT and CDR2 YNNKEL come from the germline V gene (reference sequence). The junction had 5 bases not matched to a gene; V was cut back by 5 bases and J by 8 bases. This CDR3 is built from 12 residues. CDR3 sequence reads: CASSYGTAEAFF. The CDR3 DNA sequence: TGTGCCAGCAGCTACGGGACAGCCGAAGCTTTCTTT.

The CDR3 sequence is CAWSVPQGSGQFF. The CDR3 DNA reads TGTGCCTGGAGTGTACCTCAGGGATCCGGGCAGTTCTTC. V is TRBV30 and J is TRBJ2-1, with a possible D match to TRBD1 (5 bases). There are 13 residues in the CDR3. V lost 0 bases and J 12 bases, leaving 15 bases between the germline ends. CDR1 and CDR2 (germline): GTSNPN, SVGIG (reference sequence).

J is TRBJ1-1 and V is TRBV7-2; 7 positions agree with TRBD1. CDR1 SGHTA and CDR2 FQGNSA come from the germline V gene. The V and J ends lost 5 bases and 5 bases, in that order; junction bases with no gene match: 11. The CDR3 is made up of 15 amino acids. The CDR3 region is CASSDTPGGYTEAFF. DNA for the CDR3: TGTGCCAGCAGCGACACTCCAGGGGGATATACTGAAGCTTTCTTT.

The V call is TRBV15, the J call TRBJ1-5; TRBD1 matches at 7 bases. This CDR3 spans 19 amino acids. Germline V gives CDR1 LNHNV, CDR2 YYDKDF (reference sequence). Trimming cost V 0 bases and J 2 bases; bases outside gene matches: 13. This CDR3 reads CATSRDFVQGYIGNQPQHF. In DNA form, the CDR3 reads TGTGCCACCAGCAGAGATTTTGTACAGGGGTATATTGGCAATCAGCCCCAGCATTTT.